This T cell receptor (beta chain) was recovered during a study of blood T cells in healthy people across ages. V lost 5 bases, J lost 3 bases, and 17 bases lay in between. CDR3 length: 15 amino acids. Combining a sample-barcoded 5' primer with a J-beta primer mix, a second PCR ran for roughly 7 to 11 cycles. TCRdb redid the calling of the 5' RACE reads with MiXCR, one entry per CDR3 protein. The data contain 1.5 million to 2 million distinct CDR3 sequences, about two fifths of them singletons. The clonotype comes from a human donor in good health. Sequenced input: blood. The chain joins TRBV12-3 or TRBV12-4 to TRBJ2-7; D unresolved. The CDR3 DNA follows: TGTGCCAGCAGTCCCTCCCCAGTGAGTCACTACGAGCAGTACTTC. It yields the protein CASSPSPVSHYEQYF.